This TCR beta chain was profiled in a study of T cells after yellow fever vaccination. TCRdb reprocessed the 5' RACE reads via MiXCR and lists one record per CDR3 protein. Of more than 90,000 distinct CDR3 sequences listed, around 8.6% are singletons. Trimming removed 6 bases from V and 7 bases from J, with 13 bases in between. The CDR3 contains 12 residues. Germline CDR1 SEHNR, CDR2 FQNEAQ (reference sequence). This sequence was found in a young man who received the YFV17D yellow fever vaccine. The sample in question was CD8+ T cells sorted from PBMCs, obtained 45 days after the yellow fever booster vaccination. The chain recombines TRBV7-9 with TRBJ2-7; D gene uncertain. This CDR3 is CASRLGSREQYF. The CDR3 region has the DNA TGTGCCAGCAGACTCGGATCTCGGGAGCAGTACTTC.